Below are 8 T cell receptor beta chains sequenced from a single sample in a study of molecular identifiers for immune sequencing clone quantification. In TCRdb, the PCR reads were re-called with MiXCR into one record per CDR3 protein. This table holds over 550,000 distinct CDR3 sequences, less than 30% found once. Sequencing input: naive CD8+ T cells from blood, with Jurkat cell RNA spiked in. Regarding subset: FACS-sorted CD8+CD4-CCR7+CD45RA+ naive T cells. These receptors all come from a human donor in good health. Some libraries in this study had Jurkat cell RNA spiked in.

This clonotype was seen at least ten times. The chain combines TRBV5-1 with TRBJ2-7; TRBD1 is a possible D gene (6 bases). The CDR3 is 15 residues long. V was pared by 3 bases and J by 0 bases, with 13 bases between. Germline values: CDR1 SGHRS, CDR2 YFSETQ. In DNA form, the CDR3 reads TGCGCCAGCAGCTCGGAAGGGGGACGCTCCTACGAGCAGTACTTC. It encodes CASSSEGGRSYEQYF. Combining the CDR3 with reference TRBV5-1 and TRBJ2-7 gives the whole variable domain KAGVTQTPRYLIKTRGQQVTLSCSPISGHRSVSWYQQTPGQGLQFLFEYFSETQRNKGNFPGRFSGRQFSNSRSEMNVSTLELGDSALYLCASSSEGGRSYEQYFGPGTRLTVT.

This clonotype was counted between two and nine times. This chain joins TRBV6-1 and TRBJ2-2; D possibly corresponds to TRBD1 (5 bases). Looked up from germline, CDR1 is MNHNS and CDR2 is SASEGT. Trimming took off 8 bases at V and 0 bases at J, with 16 bases between the two ends. The CDR3 is made up of 16 amino acids. The CDR3 DNA reads TGTGCCAGCTGGCGAACAGGAAGTCCGAACACCGGGGAGCTGTTTTTT. This gives the protein CASWRTGSPNTGELFF.

Note on this clonotype: This could be a read error, since a much larger clone is one nucleotide away. The CDR3 coding sequence is TGTGCCAGCAGCCCGACCGGGACAACTAATGAAAGACTGTTTTTT. Its translation: CASSPTGTTNERLFF. The rearrangement joins TRBV3-1 to TRBJ1-4, with a tentative D call TRBD1 (6 bases). CDR1 is LGHDT, CDR2 YNNKEL, per germline (reference sequence). The CDR3 spans 15 residues.

This clonotype was detected many times. This chain links TRBV5-1 with TRBJ1-4; D is uncertain. V shed 2 bases and J shed 4 bases, with 12 bases lying between them. Germline V gives CDR1 SGHRS, CDR2 YFSETQ. The CDR3 sequence is 15 residues long. CDR3 coding DNA: TGCGCCAGCAGCTTCGCGGGCGGCCTTAATGAAAAACTGTTTTTT. Translated, it gives CASSFAGGLNEKLFF. Full variable domain (rest looked up from reference TRBV5-1 and TRBJ1-4): KAGVTQTPRYLIKTRGQQVTLSCSPISGHRSVSWYQQTPGQGLQFLFEYFSETQRNKGNFPGRFSGRQFSNSRSEMNVSTLELGDSALYLCASSFAGGLNEKLFFGSGTQLSVL.

This clonotype turned up a few times. This chain connects TRBV15 to TRBJ1-1, with D possibly TRBD1 on 6 matching bases. V was cut by 2 bases and J by 2 bases, with 9 bases left in between. Per the germline V gene, CDR1 is LNHNV and CDR2 is YYDKDF (reference sequence). The CDR3 runs 14 residues. CDR3: CATSRLGGNTEAFF. The CDR3 DNA follows: TGTGCCACCAGCAGATTAGGGGGTAACACTGAAGCTTTCTTT.

This chain links TRBV27 with TRBJ2-1, with D unclear. CDR3 length: 15 amino acids. In germline, CDR1 is MNHEY, CDR2 SMNVEV (reference sequence). V shed 6 bases and J shed 0 bases, with 12 bases lying between them. Here the CDR3 reads CASSPIVSSYNEQFF. CDR3 bases: TGTGCCAGCAGCCCCATAGTTAGCTCCTACAATGAGCAGTTCTTC.

This clonotype was observed a single time. At one boundary the junction diverges from the germline segment, which might be a read error. The V call is TRBV19, the J call TRBJ2-6; a possible D gene is TRBD1 (5 bases). The CDR3 extends over 13 amino acids. Germline V CDR1 and CDR2: LNHDA, SQIVND (reference sequence). In DNA form, the CDR3 reads TGTGCCACCAGAGGCTCTGGGGCCAACGTCCCGACTTTC. Encoded protein: CATRGSGANVPTF.

The J gene is TRBJ2-1, the V gene TRBV27; 8 nucleotides line up with TRBD1. Germline lookup yields CDR1 MNHEY and CDR2 SMNVEV (reference sequence). The CDR3 consists of 14 residues. V trimming: 4 bases; J trimming: 9 bases; junction bases outside the gene matches: 8. CDR3 sequence reads: CASSYQGAQFEQFF. The DNA for the CDR3 is TGTGCCAGCAGTTATCAGGGGGCCCAATTTGAGCAGTTCTTC.